The 10 T cell receptor beta chains below were found in one sample sequenced in a study of STAT5B mutations in CD4+ large granular lymphocyte leukemia (dated by TCRdb to between 2021 and 2024). Receptor amplification or capture employed the immunoSEQ multiplex PCR assay. This immuneACCESS table, as held by TCRdb, lists in-frame sequences with V and J called but not all clones. Of the missing ones, under half trace to an unresolved V gene in checked studies; the others have no known cause. For this sample there are over 35,000 clones; approximately 84% appear just once. About 0.38% of the sample goes to the ten largest clones. Sequencing was carried out using CD4+ T cells from blood buffy coats. These receptors all stem from a human donor in good health.

V usage is TRBV27 and J usage is TRBJ1-1; D may be TRBD1 (6 bases). The CDR3 has 13 amino acids. Germline CDR1 reads MNHEY; CDR2 reads SMNVEV (reference sequence). Trimming removed 10 bases at V and 2 bases at J, with 14 bases between. The CDR3 loop is CATAIQGNTEAFF. The CDR3 DNA sequence: TGTGCCACCGCAATACAGGGTAACACTGAAGCTTTCTTT.

This clone came up once. The chain recombines TRBV6-6 with TRBJ2-3, with 7 bases that match TRBD2. Looked up from germline, CDR1 is MNHNY and CDR2 is SVGAGI (reference sequence). CDR3 length: 16 residues. V trimming: 10 bases; J trimming: 2 bases; junction bases outside the gene matches: 15. The CDR3 DNA sequence: TGTGCCACCTCCCCTGGAGCTAGCGGATTCACAGATACGCAGTATTTT. As protein: CATSPGASGFTDTQYF.

The chain uses TRBV11-2 and TRBJ2-4; 7 bases are shared with TRBD1. The CDR3 consists of 15 residues. Germline CDR1 SGHAT, CDR2 FQNNGV. The junction had 7 bases not matched to a gene; V was cut back by 8 bases and J by 0 bases. The DNA of the CDR3 is TGTGCCAGCTCCGACAGGGTTGAAGCCAAAAACATTCAGTACTTC. Its translation: CASSDRVEAKNIQYF.

The V call is TRBV6-5, the J call TRBJ2-7, with 9 bases aligning to TRBD1. Germline V gene lookup returns CDR1 MNHEY and CDR2 SVGAGI. The CDR3 has 14 residues. Germline trimming cut 0 bases from V and 3 bases from J; bases unmatched to any gene: 0. The CDR3 here is CASSYSTGGYEQYF. Here the CDR3 DNA reads TGTGCCAGCAGTTACTCGACAGGGGGCTACGAGCAGTACTTC.

The chain combines TRBV7-8 with TRBJ2-5; possibly TRBD2 for D (6 bases). The assigned J gene may be wrong: the sequence end matches TRBJ2-7 better. The length of the CDR3 is 13 residues. Germline V gene lookup returns CDR1 SGHVS and CDR2 FQNEAQ. The CDR3 is CASSPRTNYEQYF. The CDR3 nucleotides are TGTGCCAGCAGCCCCCGGACTAACTACGAGCAGTACTTC.

This clone was recorded a few times. The rearrangement joins TRBV6-1 to TRBJ1-2; 7 bases line up with TRBD1. Germline V lookup: CDR1 MNHNS, CDR2 SASEGT. The J segment lost 4 bases and the V segment lost 10 bases, leaving 9 bases of the junction unmatched. This CDR3 has 13 amino acids. Here the CDR3 reads CATRQGVLYGYTF. In DNA, the CDR3 is TGTGCCACCCGACAGGGAGTCCTCTATGGCTACACCTTC.

This clone was found once. The V and J genes are TRBV6-5 and TRBJ1-1; TRBD1 aligns across 9 bases. Trimming removed 6 bases from V and 5 bases from J; junction bases left unmatched: 10. CDR1 and CDR2 (germline): MNHEY, SVGAGI. The CDR3 is 15 residues long. CDR3 sequence (DNA): TGTGCCAGCAGGCCCAATCCGGGACAGGGAACTGAAGCTTTCTTT. It specifies CASRPNPGQGTEAFF.

V usage is TRBV30 and J usage is TRBJ2-5; a weak D match, TRBD1 (6 bases). The germline CDR1 and CDR2 sequences are GTSNPN and SVGIG (reference sequence). This CDR3 has 14 residues. Trimming pared 2 bases from V and 5 bases from J, leaving 15 bases between. CDR3 residues: CAWSPGWTAETQYF. CDR3 sequence (DNA): TGTGCCTGGAGTCCCGGATGGACAGCCGAGACCCAGTACTTC.

J is TRBJ2-7 and V is TRBV7-2; D call uncertain. The germline V gene encodes CDR1 SGHTA and CDR2 FQGNSA. The CDR3 is made up of 14 amino acids. Trimming stripped 4 bases from V and 2 bases from J, with 12 bases between. The CDR3 DNA reads TGTGCCAGCAGCTATGTGGAAGGGCCCTACGAGCAGTACTTC. Amino acids: CASSYVEGPYEQYF. The full variable domain, rest sourced from reference TRBV7-2 and TRBJ2-7, is GAGVSQSPSNKVTEKGKDVELRCDPISGHTALYWYRQSLGQGLEFLIYFQGNSAPDKSGLPSDRFSAERTGGSVSTLTIQRTQQEDSAVYLCASSYVEGPYEQYFGPGTRLTVT.

The chain employs TRBV18 and TRBJ2-1; a weak D match, TRBD1 (5 bases). The CDR3 extends over 13 amino acids. Trimming shortened V by 4 bases and J by 5 bases, and 9 bases separated the two germline ends. The germline V gene has CDR1 KGHSH and CDR2 LQKENI. CDR3 nucleotide sequence: TGTGCCAGCTCACTCGTGGACAACAATGAGCAGTTCTTC. Its protein is CASSLVDNNEQFF.